This T cell receptor beta chain came from a study of blood T cell repertoires in COVID-19. Study-level information: The United States, Italy and Spain were the sources of the acute and convalescent COVID-19 samples. T cells, B-cell-depleted T cells, or PBMCs provided the cDNA or gDNA that served as material.

One Seattle source followed patients from active infection through their disease course. The protocol was immunoSEQ multiplex PCR, while the TCRdb copy is restricted to in-frame clones and leaves out a portion. The sample lists about 360,000 clones, 75% to 90% occurring once. V lost 0 bases to trimming and J lost 2 bases, with 14 bases between them. Germline CDR1 and CDR2: SGDLS and YYNGEE. The CDR3 spans 16 residues. The material sequenced was peripheral blood. The TCR sequence derives from a woman aged 60 to 75 with COVID-19, enrolled during active disease. The chain joins TRBV9 to TRBJ1-2; no firm D call. For the CDR3, the DNA is TGTGCCAGCAGCGTAGAAAGTTCGCCCGGGAACTATGGCTACACCTTC. This encodes CASSVESSPGNYGYTF.